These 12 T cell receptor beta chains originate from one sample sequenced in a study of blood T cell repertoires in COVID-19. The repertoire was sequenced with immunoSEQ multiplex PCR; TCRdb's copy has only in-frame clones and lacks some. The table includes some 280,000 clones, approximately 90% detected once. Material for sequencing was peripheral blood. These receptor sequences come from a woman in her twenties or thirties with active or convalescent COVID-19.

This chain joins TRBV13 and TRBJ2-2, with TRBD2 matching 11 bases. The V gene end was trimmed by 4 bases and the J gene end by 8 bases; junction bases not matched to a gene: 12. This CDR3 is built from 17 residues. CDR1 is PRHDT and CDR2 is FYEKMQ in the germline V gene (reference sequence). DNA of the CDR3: TGTGCCAGCAGCTCTGCCTTTAGCGGGGGGGCCGGAGGGGAGCTGTTTTTT. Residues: CASSSAFSGGAGGELFF. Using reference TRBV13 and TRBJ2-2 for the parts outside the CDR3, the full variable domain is AAGVIQSPRHLIKEKRETATLKCYPIPRHDTVYWYQQGPGQDPQFLISFYEKMQSDKGSIPDRFSAQQFSDYHSELNMSSLELGDSALYFCASSSAFSGGAGGELFFGEGSRLTVL.

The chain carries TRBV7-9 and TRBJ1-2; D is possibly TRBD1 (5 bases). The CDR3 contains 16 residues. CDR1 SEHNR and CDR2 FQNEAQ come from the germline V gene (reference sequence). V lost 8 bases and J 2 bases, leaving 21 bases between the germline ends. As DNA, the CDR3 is TGTGCCAGCGTTCCGGGAGGGACCGCTACAAACTATGGCTACACCTTC. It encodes CASVPGGTATNYGYTF.

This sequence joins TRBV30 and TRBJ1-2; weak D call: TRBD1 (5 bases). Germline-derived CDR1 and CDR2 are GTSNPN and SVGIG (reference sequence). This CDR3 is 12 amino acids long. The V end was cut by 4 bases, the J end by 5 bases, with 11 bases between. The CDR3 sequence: CAWTRGGYGYTF. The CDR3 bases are TGTGCCTGGACTAGGGGAGGGTATGGCTACACCTTC.

The CDR3 protein is CASSPGDTEAFF. In DNA, the CDR3 is TGTGCCAGCAGCCCAGGGGACACTGAAGCTTTCTTT. The V call is TRBV6-5, the J call TRBJ1-1, with D possibly being TRBD1 (6 bases). This CDR3 spans 12 amino acids. V lost 6 bases and J 3 bases, leaving 8 bases between the germline ends. The germline V gene encodes CDR1 MNHEY and CDR2 SVGAGI.

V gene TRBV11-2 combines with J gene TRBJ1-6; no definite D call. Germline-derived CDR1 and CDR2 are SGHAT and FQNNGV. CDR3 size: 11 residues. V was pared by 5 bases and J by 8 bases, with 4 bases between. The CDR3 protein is CASSPYSPLHF. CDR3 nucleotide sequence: TGTGCCAGCAGCCCGTATTCACCCCTCCACTTT.

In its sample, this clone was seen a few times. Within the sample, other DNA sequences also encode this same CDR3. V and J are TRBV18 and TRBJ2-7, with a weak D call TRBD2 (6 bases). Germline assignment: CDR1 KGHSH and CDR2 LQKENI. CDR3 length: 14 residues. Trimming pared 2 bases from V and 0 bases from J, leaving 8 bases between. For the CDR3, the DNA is TGTGCCAGCTCACCAGGAGGGAGCTCCTACGAGCAGTACTTC. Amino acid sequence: CASSPGGSSYEQYF.

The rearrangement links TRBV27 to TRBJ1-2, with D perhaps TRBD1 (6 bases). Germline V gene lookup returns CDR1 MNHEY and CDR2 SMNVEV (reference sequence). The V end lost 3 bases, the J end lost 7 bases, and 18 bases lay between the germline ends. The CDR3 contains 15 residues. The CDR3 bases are TGTGCCAGCAGTTTGTACAGGGAGTTCGGTCGTGGCTACACCTTC. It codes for CASSLYREFGRGYTF.

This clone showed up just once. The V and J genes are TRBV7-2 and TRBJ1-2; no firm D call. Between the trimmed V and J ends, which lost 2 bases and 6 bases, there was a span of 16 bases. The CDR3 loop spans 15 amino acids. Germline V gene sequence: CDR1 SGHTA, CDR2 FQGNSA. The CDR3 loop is CASSLKRDMWHGYTF. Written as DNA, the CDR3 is TGTGCCAGCAGCTTAAAGAGGGATATGTGGCATGGCTACACCTTC.

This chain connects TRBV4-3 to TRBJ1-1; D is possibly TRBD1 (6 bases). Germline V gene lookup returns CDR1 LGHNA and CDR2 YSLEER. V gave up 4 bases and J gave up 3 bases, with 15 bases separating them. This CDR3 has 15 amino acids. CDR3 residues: CASSPEGGADTEAFF. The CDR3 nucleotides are TGCGCCAGCAGCCCCGAGGGGGGGGCGGACACTGAAGCTTTCTTT.

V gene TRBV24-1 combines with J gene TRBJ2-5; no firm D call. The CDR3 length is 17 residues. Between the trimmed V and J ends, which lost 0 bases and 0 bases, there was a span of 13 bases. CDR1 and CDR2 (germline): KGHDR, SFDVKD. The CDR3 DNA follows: TGTGCCACCAGTGATTTGGCTGGAGACGAGTACCAAGAGACCCAGTACTTC. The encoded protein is CATSDLAGDEYQETQYF.

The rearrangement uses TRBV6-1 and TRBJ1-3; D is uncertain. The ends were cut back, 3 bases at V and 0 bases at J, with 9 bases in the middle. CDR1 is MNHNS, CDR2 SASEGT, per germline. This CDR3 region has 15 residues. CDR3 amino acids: CASSDGPVSGNTIYF. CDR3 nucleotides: TGTGCCAGCAGTGATGGTCCGGTCTCTGGAAACACCATATATTTT.

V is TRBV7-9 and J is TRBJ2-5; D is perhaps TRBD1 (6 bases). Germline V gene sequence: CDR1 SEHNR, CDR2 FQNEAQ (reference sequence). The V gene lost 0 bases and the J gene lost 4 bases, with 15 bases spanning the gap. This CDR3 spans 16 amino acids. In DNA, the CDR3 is TGTGCCAGCAGCTTAGCCACAGGGTTTCTCGGAGAGACCCAGTACTTC. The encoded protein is CASSLATGFLGETQYF.